The TCR beta chain described here comes from a study of shared clonotypes between healthy human individuals. This CDR3 has 15 amino acids. Trimming at V came to 0 bases and at J to 4 bases, leaving 1 base not matched to a gene. The germline gives CDR1 SGHRS, CDR2 YFSETQ. As concerns this clone: Other nucleotide sequences from this sample produce the same CDR3.

This table comes from immunoSEQ multiplex PCR, and its TCRdb copy is limited to in-frame clones, with some not included. The table lists roughly 1,500,000 clones, 95% to 99% of them singletons. The gene calls are TRBV5-1 and TRBJ2-1, with TRBD2 identical over 10 bases. Source material: naive CD4+ T cells sorted from blood. Noted subset: CD45RA+ positively selected. The sequence derives from a man younger than 45 in good health. DNA of the CDR3: TGCGCCAGCAGCTTGGCTAGCGGGAGTTACAATGAGCAGTTCTTC. It specifies CASSLASGSYNEQFF.